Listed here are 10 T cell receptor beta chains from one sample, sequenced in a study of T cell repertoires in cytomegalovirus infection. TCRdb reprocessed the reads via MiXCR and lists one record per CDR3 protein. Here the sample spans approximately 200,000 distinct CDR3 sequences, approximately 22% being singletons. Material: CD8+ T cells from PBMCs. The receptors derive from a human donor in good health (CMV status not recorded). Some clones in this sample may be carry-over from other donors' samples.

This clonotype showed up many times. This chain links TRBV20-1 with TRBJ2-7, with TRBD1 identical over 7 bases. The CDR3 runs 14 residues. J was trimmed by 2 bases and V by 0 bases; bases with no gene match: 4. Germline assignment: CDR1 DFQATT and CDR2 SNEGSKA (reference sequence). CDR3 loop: CSARDLQGTYEQYF. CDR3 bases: TGCAGTGCTAGAGATCTACAGGGGACCTACGAGCAGTACTTC.

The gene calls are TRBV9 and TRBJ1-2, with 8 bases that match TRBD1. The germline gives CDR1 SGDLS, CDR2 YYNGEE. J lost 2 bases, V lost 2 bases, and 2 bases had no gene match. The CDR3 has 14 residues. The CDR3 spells CASSVGQANYGYTF. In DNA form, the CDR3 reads TGTGCCAGCAGCGTGGGACAGGCGAACTATGGCTACACCTTC.

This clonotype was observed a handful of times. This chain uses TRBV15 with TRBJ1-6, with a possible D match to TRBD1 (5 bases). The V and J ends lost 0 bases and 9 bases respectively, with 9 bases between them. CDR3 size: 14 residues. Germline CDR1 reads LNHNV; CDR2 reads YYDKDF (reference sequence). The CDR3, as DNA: TGTGCCACCAGCAGAGACAGGGCGGGTTCACCCCTCCACTTT. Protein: CATSRDRAGSPLHF.

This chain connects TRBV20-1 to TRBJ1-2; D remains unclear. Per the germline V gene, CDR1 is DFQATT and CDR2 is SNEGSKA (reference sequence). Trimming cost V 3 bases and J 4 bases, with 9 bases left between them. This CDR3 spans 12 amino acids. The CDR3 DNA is TGCAGTGCTAGGTACAGAAGCTATGGCTACACCTTC. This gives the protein CSARYRSYGYTF.

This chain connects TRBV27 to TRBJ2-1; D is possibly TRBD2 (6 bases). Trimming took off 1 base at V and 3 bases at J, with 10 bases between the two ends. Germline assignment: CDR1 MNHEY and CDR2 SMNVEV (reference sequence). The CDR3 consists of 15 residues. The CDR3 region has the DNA TGTGCCAGCAGTTTATTGGGGGGAAACTACAATGAGCAGTTCTTC. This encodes CASSLLGGNYNEQFF.

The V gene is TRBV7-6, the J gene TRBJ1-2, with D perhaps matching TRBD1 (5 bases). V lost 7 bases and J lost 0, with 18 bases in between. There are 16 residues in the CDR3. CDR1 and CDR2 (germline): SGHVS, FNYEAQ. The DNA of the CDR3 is TGTGCCAGCACTCCGATACTGACAGTGACTAACTATGGCTACACCTTC. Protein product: CASTPILTVTNYGYTF.

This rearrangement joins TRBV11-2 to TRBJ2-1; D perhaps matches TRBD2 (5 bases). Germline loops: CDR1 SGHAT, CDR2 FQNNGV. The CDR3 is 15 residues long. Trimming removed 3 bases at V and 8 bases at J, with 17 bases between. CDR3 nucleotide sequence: TGTGCCAGCAGCTTCATCCTAAGTCACGGGGATGAGCAGTTCTTC. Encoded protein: CASSFILSHGDEQFF.

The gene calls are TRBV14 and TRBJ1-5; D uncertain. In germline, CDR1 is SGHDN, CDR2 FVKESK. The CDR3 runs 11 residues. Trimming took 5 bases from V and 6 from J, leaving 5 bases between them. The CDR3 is CASSAVQPQHF. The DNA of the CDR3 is TGTGCCAGCAGCGCTGTTCAGCCCCAGCATTTT.

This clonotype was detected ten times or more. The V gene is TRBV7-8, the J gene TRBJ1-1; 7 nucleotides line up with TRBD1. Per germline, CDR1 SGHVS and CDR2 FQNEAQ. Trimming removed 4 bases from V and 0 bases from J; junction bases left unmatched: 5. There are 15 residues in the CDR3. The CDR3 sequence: CASSSRTGMNTEAFF. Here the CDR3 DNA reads TGTGCCAGCAGCTCGAGGACAGGCATGAACACTGAAGCTTTCTTT.

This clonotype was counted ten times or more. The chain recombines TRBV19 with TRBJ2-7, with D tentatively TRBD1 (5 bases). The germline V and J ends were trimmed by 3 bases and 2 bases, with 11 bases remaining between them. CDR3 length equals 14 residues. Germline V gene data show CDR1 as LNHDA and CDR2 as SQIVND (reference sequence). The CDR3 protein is CASSIRRQTYEQYF. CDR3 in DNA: TGTGCCAGTAGTATCCGCCGACAGACCTACGAGCAGTACTTC.